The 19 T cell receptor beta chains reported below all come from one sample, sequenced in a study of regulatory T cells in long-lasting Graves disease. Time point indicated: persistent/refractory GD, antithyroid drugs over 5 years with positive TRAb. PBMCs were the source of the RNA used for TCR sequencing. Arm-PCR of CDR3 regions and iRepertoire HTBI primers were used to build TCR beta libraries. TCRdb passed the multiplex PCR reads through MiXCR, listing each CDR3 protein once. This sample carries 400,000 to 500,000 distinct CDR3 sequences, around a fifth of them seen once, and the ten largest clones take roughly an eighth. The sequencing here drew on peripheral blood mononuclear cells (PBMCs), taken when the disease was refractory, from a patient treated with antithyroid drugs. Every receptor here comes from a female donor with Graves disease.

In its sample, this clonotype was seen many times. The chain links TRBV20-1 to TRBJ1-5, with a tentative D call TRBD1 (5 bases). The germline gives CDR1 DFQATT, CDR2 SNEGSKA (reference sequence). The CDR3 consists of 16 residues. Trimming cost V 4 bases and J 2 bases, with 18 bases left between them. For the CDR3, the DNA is TGCAGTGCTAAGGACACCGACAGTCCGGGCAATCAGCCCCAGCATTTT. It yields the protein CSAKDTDSPGNQPQHF.

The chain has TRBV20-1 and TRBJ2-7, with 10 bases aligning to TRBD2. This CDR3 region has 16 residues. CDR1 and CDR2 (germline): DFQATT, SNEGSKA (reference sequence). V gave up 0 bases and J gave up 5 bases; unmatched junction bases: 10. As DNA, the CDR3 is TGCAGTGCTAGAGATCCTAGCGGGAGAGTGTCGGACGAGCAGTACTTC. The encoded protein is CSARDPSGRVSDEQYF.

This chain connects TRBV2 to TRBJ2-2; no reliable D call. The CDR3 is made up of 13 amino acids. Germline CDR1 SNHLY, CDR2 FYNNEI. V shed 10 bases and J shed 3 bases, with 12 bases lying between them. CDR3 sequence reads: CATLGEDTGELFF. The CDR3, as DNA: TGTGCCACCTTAGGAGAGGACACCGGGGAGCTGTTTTTT.

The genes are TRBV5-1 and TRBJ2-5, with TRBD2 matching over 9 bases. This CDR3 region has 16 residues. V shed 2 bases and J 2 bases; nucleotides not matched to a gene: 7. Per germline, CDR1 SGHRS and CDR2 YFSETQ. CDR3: CASSFLTSGSQETQYF. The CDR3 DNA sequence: TGCGCCAGCAGCTTCTTAACTAGCGGGTCACAAGAGACCCAGTACTTC.

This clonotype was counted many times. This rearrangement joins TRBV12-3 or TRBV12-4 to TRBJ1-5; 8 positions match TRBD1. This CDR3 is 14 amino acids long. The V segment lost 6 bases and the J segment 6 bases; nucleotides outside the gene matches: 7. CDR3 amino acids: CASRLGQGGQPQHF. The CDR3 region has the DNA TGTGCCAGCAGACTCGGACAGGGAGGTCAGCCCCAGCATTTT.

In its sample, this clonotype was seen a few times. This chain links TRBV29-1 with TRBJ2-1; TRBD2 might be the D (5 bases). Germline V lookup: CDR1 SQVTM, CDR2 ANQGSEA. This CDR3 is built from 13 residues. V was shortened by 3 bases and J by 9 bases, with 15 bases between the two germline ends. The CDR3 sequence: CSVDQDSHVEQFF. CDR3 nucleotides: TGCAGCGTTGACCAGGACTCTCATGTTGAGCAGTTCTTC.

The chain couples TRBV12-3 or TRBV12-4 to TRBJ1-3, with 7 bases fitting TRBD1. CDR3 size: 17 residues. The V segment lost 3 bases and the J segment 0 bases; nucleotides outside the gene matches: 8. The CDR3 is CASSLRDSGLSGNTIYF. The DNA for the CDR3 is TGTGCCAGCAGTTTGAGGGACAGCGGTCTCTCTGGAAACACCATATATTTT.

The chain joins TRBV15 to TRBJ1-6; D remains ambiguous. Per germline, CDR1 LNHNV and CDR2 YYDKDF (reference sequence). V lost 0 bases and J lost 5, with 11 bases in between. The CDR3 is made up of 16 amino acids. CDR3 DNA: TGTGCCACCAGCAGAGATCTGGTCAGGAATAATTCACCCCTCCACTTT. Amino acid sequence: CATSRDLVRNNSPLHF.

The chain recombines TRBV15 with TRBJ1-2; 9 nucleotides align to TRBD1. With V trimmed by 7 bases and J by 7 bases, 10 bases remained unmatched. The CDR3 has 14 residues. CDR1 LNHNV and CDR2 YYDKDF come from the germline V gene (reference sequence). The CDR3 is CATTPGQGVCGYTF. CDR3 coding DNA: TGTGCCACCACCCCGGGACAGGGCGTCTGTGGCTACACCTTC.

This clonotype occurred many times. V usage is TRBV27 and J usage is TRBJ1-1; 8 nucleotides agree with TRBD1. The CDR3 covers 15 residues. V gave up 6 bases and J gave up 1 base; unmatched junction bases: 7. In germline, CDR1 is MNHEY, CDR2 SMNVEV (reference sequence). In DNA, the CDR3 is TGTGCCAGCAGCTTAAGTGGGACAGGGAACACTGAAGCTTTCTTT. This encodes CASSLSGTGNTEAFF.

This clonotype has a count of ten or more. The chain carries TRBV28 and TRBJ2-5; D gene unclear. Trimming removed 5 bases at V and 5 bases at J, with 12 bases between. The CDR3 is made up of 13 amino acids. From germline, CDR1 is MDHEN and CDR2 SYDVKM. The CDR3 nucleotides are TGTGCCAGCAGTCCTGGGCGTTTGGAGACCCAGTACTTC. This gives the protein CASSPGRLETQYF.

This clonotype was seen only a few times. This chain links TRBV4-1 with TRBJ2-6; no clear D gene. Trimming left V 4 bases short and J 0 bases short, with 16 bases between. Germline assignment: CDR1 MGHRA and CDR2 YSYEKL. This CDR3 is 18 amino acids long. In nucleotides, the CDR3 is TGCGCCAGCAGCCCAAGATCGTGGCTTTACTCTGGGGCCAACGTCCTGACTTTC. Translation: CASSPRSWLYSGANVLTF.

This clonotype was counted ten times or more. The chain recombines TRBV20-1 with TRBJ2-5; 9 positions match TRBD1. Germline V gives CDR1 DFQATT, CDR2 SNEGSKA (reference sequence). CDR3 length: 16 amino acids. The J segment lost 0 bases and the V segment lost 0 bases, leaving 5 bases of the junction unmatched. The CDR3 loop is CSARDPGTGYQETQYF. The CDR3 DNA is TGCAGTGCTAGAGATCCCGGGACAGGGTACCAAGAGACCCAGTACTTC.

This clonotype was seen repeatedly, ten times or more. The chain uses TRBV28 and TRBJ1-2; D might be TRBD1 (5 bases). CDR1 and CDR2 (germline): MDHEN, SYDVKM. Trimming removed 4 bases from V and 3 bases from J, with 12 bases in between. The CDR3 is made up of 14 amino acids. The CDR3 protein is CASSWAQGYYGYTF. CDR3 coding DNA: TGTGCCAGCAGTTGGGCCCAGGGATACTATGGCTACACCTTC.

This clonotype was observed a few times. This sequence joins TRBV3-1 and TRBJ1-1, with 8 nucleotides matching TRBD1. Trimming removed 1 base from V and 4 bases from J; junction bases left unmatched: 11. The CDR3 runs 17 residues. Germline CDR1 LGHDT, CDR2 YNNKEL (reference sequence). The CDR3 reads CASSQGGLSGGGTEAFF. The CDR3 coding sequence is TGTGCCAGCAGCCAAGGCGGCTTGTCAGGGGGCGGCACTGAAGCTTTCTTT.

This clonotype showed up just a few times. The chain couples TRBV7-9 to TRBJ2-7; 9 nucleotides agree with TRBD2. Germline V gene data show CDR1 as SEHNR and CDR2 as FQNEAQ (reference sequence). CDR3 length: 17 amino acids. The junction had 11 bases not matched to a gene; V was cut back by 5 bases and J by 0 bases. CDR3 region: CASSEGLAGSSSYEQYF. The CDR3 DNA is TGTGCCAGCAGCGAGGGACTAGCCGGTTCAAGCTCCTACGAGCAGTACTTC.

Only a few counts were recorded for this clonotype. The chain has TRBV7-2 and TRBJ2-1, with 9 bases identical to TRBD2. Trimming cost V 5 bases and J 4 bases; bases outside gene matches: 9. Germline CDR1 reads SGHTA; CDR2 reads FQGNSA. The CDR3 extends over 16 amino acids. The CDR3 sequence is CASSPLAGGKYNEQFF. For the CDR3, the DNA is TGTGCCAGCAGCCCGCTGGCGGGAGGGAAATACAATGAGCAGTTCTTC.

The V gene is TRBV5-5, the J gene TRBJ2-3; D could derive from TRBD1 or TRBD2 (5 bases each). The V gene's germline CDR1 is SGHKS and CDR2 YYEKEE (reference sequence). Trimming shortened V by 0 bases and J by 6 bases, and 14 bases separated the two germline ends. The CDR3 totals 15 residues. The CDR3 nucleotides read TGTGCCAGCAGCTTGGTTGAGGGACCCAGGGATACGCAGTATTTT. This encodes CASSLVEGPRDTQYF.

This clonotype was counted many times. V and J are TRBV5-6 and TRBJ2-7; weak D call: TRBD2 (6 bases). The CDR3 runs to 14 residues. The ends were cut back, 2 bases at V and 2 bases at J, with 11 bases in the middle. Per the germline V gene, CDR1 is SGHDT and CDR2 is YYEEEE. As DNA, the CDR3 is TGTGCCAGCAGCTTCGGGACTCCGACCTACGAGCAGTACTTC. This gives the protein CASSFGTPTYEQYF. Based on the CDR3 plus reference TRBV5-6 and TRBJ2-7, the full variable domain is DAGVTQSPTHLIKTRGQQVTLRCSPKSGHDTVSWYQQALGQGPQFIFQYYEEEERQRGNFPDRFSGHQFPNYSSELNVNALLLGDSALYLCASSFGTPTYEQYFGPGTRLTVT.